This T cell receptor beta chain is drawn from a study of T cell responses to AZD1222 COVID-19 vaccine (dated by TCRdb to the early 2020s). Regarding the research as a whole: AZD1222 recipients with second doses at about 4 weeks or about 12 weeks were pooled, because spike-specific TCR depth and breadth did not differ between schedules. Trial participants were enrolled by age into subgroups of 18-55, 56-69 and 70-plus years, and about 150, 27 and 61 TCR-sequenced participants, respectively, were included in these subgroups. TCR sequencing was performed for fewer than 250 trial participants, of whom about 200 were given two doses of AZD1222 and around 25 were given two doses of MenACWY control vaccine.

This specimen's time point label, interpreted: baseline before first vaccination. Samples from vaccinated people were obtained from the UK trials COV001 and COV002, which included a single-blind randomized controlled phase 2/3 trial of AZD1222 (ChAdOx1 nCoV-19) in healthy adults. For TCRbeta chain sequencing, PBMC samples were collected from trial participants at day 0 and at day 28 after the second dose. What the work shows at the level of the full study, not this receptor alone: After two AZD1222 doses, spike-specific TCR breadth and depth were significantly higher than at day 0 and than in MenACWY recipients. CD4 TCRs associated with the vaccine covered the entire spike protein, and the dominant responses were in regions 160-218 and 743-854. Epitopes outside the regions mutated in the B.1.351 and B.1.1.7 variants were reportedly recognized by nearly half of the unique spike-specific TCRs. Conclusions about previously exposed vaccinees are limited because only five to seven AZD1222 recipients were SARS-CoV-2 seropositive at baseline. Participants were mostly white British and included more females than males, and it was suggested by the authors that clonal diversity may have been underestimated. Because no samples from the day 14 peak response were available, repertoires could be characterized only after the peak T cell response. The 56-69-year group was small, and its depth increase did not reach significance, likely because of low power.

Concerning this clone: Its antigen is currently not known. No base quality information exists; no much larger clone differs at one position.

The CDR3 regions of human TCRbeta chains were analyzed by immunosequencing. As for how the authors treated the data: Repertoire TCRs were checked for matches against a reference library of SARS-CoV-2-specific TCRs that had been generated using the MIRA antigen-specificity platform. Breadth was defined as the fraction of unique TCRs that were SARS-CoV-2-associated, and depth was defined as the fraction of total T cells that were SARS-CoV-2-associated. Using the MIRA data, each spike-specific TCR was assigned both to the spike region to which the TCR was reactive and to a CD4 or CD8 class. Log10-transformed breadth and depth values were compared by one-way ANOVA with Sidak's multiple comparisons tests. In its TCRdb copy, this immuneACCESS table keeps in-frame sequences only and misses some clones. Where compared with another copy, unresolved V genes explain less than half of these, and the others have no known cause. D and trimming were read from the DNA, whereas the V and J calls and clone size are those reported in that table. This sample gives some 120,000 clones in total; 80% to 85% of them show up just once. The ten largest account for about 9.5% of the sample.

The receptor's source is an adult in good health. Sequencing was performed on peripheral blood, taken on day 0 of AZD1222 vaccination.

At the DNA level, the sequence is TGTGCCAGCAGCCAAGATCTATATGACACGCAGCCCCAGCATTTT. Its protein is CASSQDLYDTQPQHF. The rearranged chain carries TRBV3-1 (or the pseudogene TRBV3-2) and TRBJ1-5; the D gene is unclear. In the germline V gene (reference sequence), CDR1 corresponds to LGHDT and CDR2 to YNNKEL. The V end loses 0 bases and the J end loses 7 bases, and a stretch of 13 bases separates them. The CDR3 numbers 15 residues from cysteine through phenylalanine. The sequence is cut down to CDR3 DNA, 45 bases in frame from base 1.